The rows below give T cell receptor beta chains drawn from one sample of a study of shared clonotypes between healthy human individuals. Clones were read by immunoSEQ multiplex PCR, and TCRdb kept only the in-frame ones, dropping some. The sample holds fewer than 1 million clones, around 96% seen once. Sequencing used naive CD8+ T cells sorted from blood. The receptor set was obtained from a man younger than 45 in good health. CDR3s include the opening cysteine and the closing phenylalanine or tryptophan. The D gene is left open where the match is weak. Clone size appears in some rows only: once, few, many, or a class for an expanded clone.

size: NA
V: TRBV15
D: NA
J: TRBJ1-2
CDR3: CATTRGGGGGDGYTF
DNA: TGTGCCACCACCCGGGGAGGAGGGGGAGGTGATGGCTACACCTTC

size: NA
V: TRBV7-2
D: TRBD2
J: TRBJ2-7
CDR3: CASSLLLAVLDEQYF
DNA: TGTGCCAGCAGCTTACTTCTAGCGGTCTTGGACGAGCAGTACTTC

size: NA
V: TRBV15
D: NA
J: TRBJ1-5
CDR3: CATSSRGNQPQHF
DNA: TGTGCCACCAGCAGTAGGGGCAATCAGCCCCAGCATTTT

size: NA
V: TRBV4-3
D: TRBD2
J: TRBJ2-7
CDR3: CASSQGLAGAGYEQYF
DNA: TGCGCCAGCAGCCAAGGACTAGCCGGAGCCGGCTACGAGCAGTACTTC

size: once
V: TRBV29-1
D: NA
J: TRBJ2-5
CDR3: CSVVSQGRRETQYF
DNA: TGCAGCGTTGTCTCTCAGGGAAGGCGAGAGACCCAGTACTTC

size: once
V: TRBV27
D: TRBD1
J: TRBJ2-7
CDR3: CASSAWTGVEQYF
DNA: TGTGCCAGCAGTGCCTGGACAGGGGTCGAGCAGTACTTC

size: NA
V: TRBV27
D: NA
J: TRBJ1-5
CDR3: CASSLGGSQSNQPQHF
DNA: TGTGCCAGCAGTCTGGGAGGGAGCCAGTCCAATCAGCCCCAGCATTTT

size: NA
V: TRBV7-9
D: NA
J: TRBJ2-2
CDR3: CASTLSVLGELFF
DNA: TGTGCCAGCACCCTAAGTGTGTTAGGGGAGCTGTTTTTT

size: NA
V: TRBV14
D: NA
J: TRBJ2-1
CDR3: CASSYTGRMGEQFF
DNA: TGTGCCAGCAGCTATACCGGTCGAATGGGTGAGCAGTTCTTC

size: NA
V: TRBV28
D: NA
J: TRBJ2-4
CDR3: CASSLGQGGAKNIQYF
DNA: TGTGCCAGCAGTTTGGGCCAGGGGGGGGCCAAAAACATTCAGTACTTC

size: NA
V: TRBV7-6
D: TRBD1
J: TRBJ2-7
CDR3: CASSSPPGQGLKREQYF
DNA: TGTGCCAGCAGCTCCCCCCCGGGACAGGGTCTTAAGCGGGAGCAGTACTTC

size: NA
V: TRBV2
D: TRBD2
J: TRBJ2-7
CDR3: CASIPLAGEGEQYF
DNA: TGTGCCAGCATTCCACTAGCGGGAGAGGGCGAGCAGTACTTC

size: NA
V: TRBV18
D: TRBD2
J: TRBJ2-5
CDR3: CASSPLLGLAGETQYF
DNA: TGTGCCAGCTCACCTCTACTGGGACTAGCGGGTGAGACCCAGTACTTC

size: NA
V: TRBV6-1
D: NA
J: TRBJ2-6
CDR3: CASSEIRSGANVLTF
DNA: TGTGCCAGCAGTGAAATACGCTCTGGGGCCAACGTCCTGACTTTC

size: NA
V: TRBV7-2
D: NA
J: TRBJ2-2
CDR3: CASGESGELFF
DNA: TGTGCCAGCGGAGAGTCCGGGGAGCTGTTTTTT

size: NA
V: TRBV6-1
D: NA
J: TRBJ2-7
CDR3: CASSEVESENYEQYF
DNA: TGTGCCAGCAGTGAAGTCGAGTCAGAGAACTACGAGCAGTACTTC

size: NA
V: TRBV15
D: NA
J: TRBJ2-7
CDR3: CATSREPRKDEQYF
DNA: TGTGCCACCAGCAGAGAGCCTCGGAAGGACGAGCAGTACTTC

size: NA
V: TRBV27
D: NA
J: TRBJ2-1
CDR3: CASIIGHEQFF
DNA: TGTGCCAGCATAATTGGGCATGAGCAGTTCTTC

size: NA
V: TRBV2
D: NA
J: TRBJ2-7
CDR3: CASSQIIDEQYF
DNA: TGTGCCAGCAGCCAAATAATCGACGAGCAGTACTTC

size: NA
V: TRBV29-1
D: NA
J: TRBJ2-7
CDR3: CSVGTEHYEQYF
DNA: TGCAGCGTCGGGACCGAACACTACGAGCAGTACTTC

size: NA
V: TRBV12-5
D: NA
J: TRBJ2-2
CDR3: CASANTGELFF
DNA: TGTGCTAGTGCCAACACCGGGGAGCTGTTTTTT

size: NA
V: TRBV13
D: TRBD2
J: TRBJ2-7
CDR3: CASSSTSGSWYEQYF
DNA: TGTGCCAGCAGCTCGACTAGCGGGAGTTGGTACGAGCAGTACTTC

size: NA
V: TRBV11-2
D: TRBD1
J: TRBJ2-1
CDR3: CASSLWTGYNEQFF
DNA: TGTGCCAGCAGCTTATGGACAGGATACAATGAGCAGTTCTTC

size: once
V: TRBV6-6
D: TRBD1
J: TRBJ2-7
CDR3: CARTGRYEQYF
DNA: TGTGCAAGGACAGGTCGCTACGAGCAGTACTTC

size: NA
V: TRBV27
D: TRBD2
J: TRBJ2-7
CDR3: CASSLSVAGPYEQYF
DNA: TGTGCCAGCAGTTTATCGGTAGCGGGGCCCTACGAGCAGTACTTC

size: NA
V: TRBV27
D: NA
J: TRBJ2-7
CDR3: CASSFAGTAYEQYF
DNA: TGTGCCAGCAGTTTCGCGGGAACAGCCTACGAGCAGTACTTC